These T cell receptor beta chains were read from a single sample in a study of naive and memory T cell subsets. TCRdb used MiXCR to reprocess the UMI-ligation and nested PCR reads, holding one entry per CDR3 protein. The sample consists of tens of thousands of distinct CDR3 sequences, approximately 10% of them appearing once. This specimen was skin, taken from a tuberculin skin test site. The receptors were sampled from an adult in good health. CDR3s include the opening cysteine and the closing phenylalanine or tryptophan. A D gene is named only where the DNA matches it firmly. Some rows mark clone size as missing; the rest say once, few, many or name a class of expanded clone.

clone_size	j_call	d_call	v_call	cdr3_aa	cdr3_nt
many	TRBJ2-3	NA	TRBV2	CARPGLDTDTQYF	TGTGCCAGACCGGGACTCGACACAGATACGCAGTATTTT
many	TRBJ2-1	TRBD2	TRBV20-1	CSALTSLNANEQFF	TGCAGTGCTCTGACTAGCCTAAATGCCAATGAGCAGTTCTTC
NA	TRBJ1-1	TRBD1	TRBV6-5	CASSGQGRGTEAFF	TGTGCCAGCAGCGGACAGGGAAGGGGCACTGAAGCTTTCTTT
many	TRBJ2-1	NA	TRBV14	CASSLAGTLSLNEQFF	TGTGCCAGCAGCCTGGCCGGGACCCTTTCCCTAAATGAGCAGTTCTTC
NA	TRBJ1-1	NA	TRBV10-3	CAISVPGSTEAFF	TGTGCCATCAGTGTCCCGGGGAGCACTGAAGCTTTCTTT
few	TRBJ2-6	NA	TRBV19	CASQAGANVLTF	TGTGCCAGCCAGGCTGGGGCCAACGTCCTGACTTTC
few	TRBJ2-2	NA	TRBV3-1	CASSQGGGTGELFF	TGTGCCAGCAGCCAAGGTGGAGGCACCGGGGAGCTGTTTTTT
NA	TRBJ2-3	TRBD2	TRBV7-9	CASRHAGGTDTQYF	TGTGCCAGCAGGCACGCGGGAGGAACAGATACGCAGTATTTT
many	TRBJ1-5	NA	TRBV7-9	CASSLGLWDNQPQHF	TGTGCCAGCAGCTTAGGGCTTTGGGACAATCAGCCCCAGCATTTT
NA	TRBJ1-3	NA	TRBV20-1	CSARDRRGNTIYF	TGCAGTGCTAGAGATCGGAGGGGAAACACCATATATTTT
many	TRBJ1-2	TRBD1	TRBV27	CASSQGGQSYGYTF	TGTGCCAGCAGTCAAGGGGGACAGAGCTATGGCTACACCTTC
NA	TRBJ1-5	TRBD1	TRBV20-1	CSARDFALTGNQPQHF	TGCAGTGCTAGAGATTTTGCGCTGACAGGGAATCAGCCCCAGCATTTT
few	TRBJ2-7	NA	TRBV30	CAWSGQTIYYEQYF	TGTGCCTGGAGCGGACAGACAATTTACTACGAGCAGTACTTC
few	TRBJ2-5	TRBD2	TRBV7-8	CASSHSGTIQETQYF	TGTGCCAGCAGCCATTCCGGGACTATCCAAGAGACCCAGTACTTC
many	TRBJ1-1	NA	TRBV5-5	CASSPTDRDTEAFF	TGTGCCAGCAGTCCAACTGACAGAGACACTGAAGCTTTCTTT
NA	TRBJ2-3	NA	TRBV12-3/TRBV12-4	CASSFESHGKSTDTQYF	TGTGCCAGCAGTTTTGAATCGCATGGCAAAAGCACAGATACGCAGTATTTT
NA	TRBJ2-5	TRBD1	TRBV28	CASSTLGQGPETQYF	TGTGCCAGCAGTACCCTGGGACAGGGCCCAGAGACCCAGTACTTC
NA	TRBJ2-5	NA	TRBV7-2	CASSLGGDRETQYF	TGTGCCAGCAGCTTAGGGGGGGATAGAGAGACCCAGTACTTC
few	TRBJ2-3	TRBD2	TRBV4-1	CASSQRTSSYSTDTQYF	TGCGCCAGCAGCCAGAGGACTAGCTCTTATAGCACAGATACGCAGTATTTT
NA	TRBJ2-7	TRBD1	TRBV20-1	CSASNRDRGIRAEQYF	TGCAGTGCTAGCAACCGGGACAGGGGGATTCGTGCCGAGCAGTACTTC